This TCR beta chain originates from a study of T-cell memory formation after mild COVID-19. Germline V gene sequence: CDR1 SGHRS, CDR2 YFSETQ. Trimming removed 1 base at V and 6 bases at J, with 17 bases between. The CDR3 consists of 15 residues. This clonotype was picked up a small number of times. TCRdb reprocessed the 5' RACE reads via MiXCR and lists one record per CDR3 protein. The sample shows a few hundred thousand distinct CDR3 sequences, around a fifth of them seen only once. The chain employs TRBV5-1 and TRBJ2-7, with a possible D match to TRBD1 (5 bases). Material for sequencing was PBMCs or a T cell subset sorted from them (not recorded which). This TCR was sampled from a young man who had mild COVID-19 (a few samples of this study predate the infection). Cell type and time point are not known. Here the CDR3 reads CASSLNPDTLFEQYV. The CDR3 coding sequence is TGCGCCAGCAGCTTGAATCCGGACACCCTTTTCGAGCAGTACGTC.